This T cell receptor (beta chain) was documented in a study of blood T cell repertoires in COVID-19. Study at large: Sites in the United States, Italy and Spain provided acute and convalescent COVID-19 samples.

Using immunoSEQ multiplex PCR, the repertoire was profiled, and TCRdb retains in-frame clones only, with some absent. The data hold 90,000 to 120,000 clones, with about 80% observed a single time. J gave up 4 bases and V 4 bases, and 8 bases lay outside the gene matches. This CDR3 spans 16 amino acids. The germline V gene has CDR1 MNHEY and CDR2 SVGEGT. Specimen: peripheral blood. This chain links TRBV6-2 or TRBV6-3 with TRBJ2-1; 9 positions match TRBD2. The receptor was derived from a man between 65 and 80 years old with acute or convalescent COVID-19. CDR3: CASSLLAGVRYNEQFF. Here the CDR3 DNA reads TGTGCCAGCAGTTTGTTAGCGGGGGTCAGGTACAATGAGCAGTTCTTC.